The next 15 T cell receptor beta chains were all read from a single sample in a study of blood T cells in healthy people across ages. With a J-beta primer mix and a sample-barcoded 5' primer, a second PCR ran about 6 to 11 cycles. TCRdb itself ran the 5' RACE reads through MiXCR, one entry per CDR3 protein. The sample lists about 1.8 million distinct CDR3 sequences; roughly 52% were seen once. Sequencing was carried out using blood. The receptors originated from a middle-aged woman in good health.

The V and J genes are TRBV20-1 and TRBJ2-4, with a weak D call TRBD2 (5 bases). V was clipped by 2 bases and J by 6 bases, with 11 bases between them. This CDR3 region has 13 residues. Germline lookup yields CDR1 DFQATT and CDR2 SNEGSKA (reference sequence). The CDR3 protein is CSARKGLANIQYF. The CDR3 region has the DNA TGCAGTGCTAGAAAAGGACTTGCAAACATTCAGTACTTC.

This chain uses TRBV28 with TRBJ1-2, with D perhaps TRBD1 (6 bases). The CDR3 has 15 residues. The V end was cut by 5 bases, the J end by 4 bases, with 17 bases between. The germline CDR1 and CDR2 sequences are MDHEN and SYDVKM. CDR3 nucleotide sequence: TGTGCCAGCAGTCTCCACGGACAGTCCCCCTATGGCTACACCTTC. Translated: CASSLHGQSPYGYTF.

This clonotype was seen a handful of times. V gene TRBV15 combines with J gene TRBJ2-7, with 8 bases identical to TRBD2. This CDR3 spans 17 amino acids. In germline, CDR1 is LNHNV, CDR2 YYDKDF (reference sequence). The V segment lost 0 bases and the J segment 3 bases; nucleotides outside the gene matches: 10. DNA of the CDR3: TGTGCCACCAGCAGAGAGTCTGCGGGTACTAGCGGCTACGAGCAGTACTTC. Translated, it gives CATSRESAGTSGYEQYF.

The chain joins TRBV5-1 to TRBJ2-5, with TRBD2 matching 7 bases. CDR1 is SGHRS, CDR2 YFSETQ, per germline. The CDR3 has 15 amino acids. V trimming: 1 base; J trimming: 4 bases; junction bases outside the gene matches: 7. CDR3 sequence reads: CASSLWGGSGETQYF. CDR3 DNA sequence: TGCGCCAGCAGCTTGTGGGGGGGAAGTGGAGAGACCCAGTACTTC.

The chain is built from TRBV20-1 and TRBJ2-7, with D hard to call. The ends were cut back, 6 bases at V and 6 bases at J, with 24 bases in the middle. Germline CDR1 and CDR2: DFQATT and SNEGSKA (reference sequence). There are 15 residues in the CDR3. CDR3 sequence: CSAKQVPTPPIEQYF. The DNA of the CDR3 is TGCAGTGCCAAGCAGGTGCCAACGCCTCCCATCGAGCAGTACTTC.

This clonotype was counted a few times. The chain links TRBV5-1 to TRBJ2-5; 7 bases are a match to TRBD2. The germline CDR1 and CDR2 sequences are SGHRS and YFSETQ. Unmatched junction bases numbered 5, after V lost 2 bases and J lost 1 base. The CDR3 spans 15 residues. The CDR3 region is CASSLRRGIQETQYF. For the CDR3, the DNA is TGCGCCAGCAGCTTACGGCGGGGGATCCAAGAGACCCAGTACTTC.

This sequence joins TRBV20-1 and TRBJ1-5; D is unresolved. CDR1 DFQATT and CDR2 SNEGSKA come from the germline V gene (reference sequence). This CDR3 is 14 amino acids long. V lost 3 bases to trimming and J lost 0 bases, with 9 bases between them. CDR3 DNA: TGCAGTGCTAGTAATGCGGGTAGCAATCAGCCCCAGCATTTT. Translating gives CSASNAGSNQPQHF.

The gene calls are TRBV2 and TRBJ1-2; D call uncertain. Per the germline V gene, CDR1 is SNHLY and CDR2 is FYNNEI. The CDR3 is 14 residues long. Trimming removed 6 bases from V and 1 base from J, with 12 bases in between. The CDR3 loop is CASRTDGLNYGYTF. Here the CDR3 DNA reads TGTGCCAGCAGAACCGACGGACTTAACTATGGCTACACCTTC.

The chain combines TRBV9 with TRBJ1-2; D unresolved. Trimming stripped 4 bases from V and 2 bases from J, with 12 bases between. This CDR3 spans 14 amino acids. CDR1 is SGDLS and CDR2 is YYNGEE in the germline V gene. The CDR3 nucleotides are TGTGCCAGCAGCTCTTCGGGTGTGAACTATGGCTACACCTTC. This sequence encodes CASSSSGVNYGYTF.

There are many counts of this clonotype. The rearrangement links TRBV4-1 to TRBJ2-4; 12 bases fit TRBD2. Germline CDR1 is MGHRA and CDR2 is YSYEKL. J gave up 0 bases and V 1 base, and 4 bases lay outside the gene matches. The CDR3 spans 18 residues. CDR3 residues: CASSQVTSGGLAKNIQYF. In nucleotides, the CDR3 is TGCGCCAGCAGCCAAGTGACTAGCGGGGGACTAGCCAAAAACATTCAGTACTTC.

The V gene is TRBV5-1, the J gene TRBJ2-5; TRBD1 aligns across 7 bases. Germline CDR1 reads SGHRS; CDR2 reads YFSETQ. The CDR3 sequence is 14 residues long. Trimming at V came to 6 bases and at J to 5 bases, leaving 10 bases not matched to a gene. The CDR3 sequence is CASTYSTGPETQYF. As DNA, the CDR3 is TGCGCCAGCACCTACTCGACAGGGCCGGAGACCCAGTACTTC.

This clonotype was counted only a few times. The chain has TRBV2 and TRBJ2-7; D might be TRBD1 (7 bases). Germline CDR1 is SNHLY and CDR2 is FYNNEI. This CDR3 has 12 amino acids. The V end lost 8 bases, the J end lost 4 bases, and 12 bases lay between the germline ends. For the CDR3, the DNA is TGTGCCAGCGGAGGGACAGTATACGAGCAGTACTTC. Translation gives CASGGTVYEQYF. The full variable domain, rest sourced from reference TRBV2 and TRBJ2-7, is EPEVTQTPSHQVTQMGQEVILRCVPISNHLYFYWYRQILGQKVEFLVSFYNNEISEKSEIFDDQFSVERPDGSNFTLKIRSTKLEDSAMYFCASGGTVYEQYFGPGTRLTVT.

The chain is built from TRBV20-1 and TRBJ1-2; D call uncertain. CDR1 is DFQATT and CDR2 is SNEGSKA in the germline V gene (reference sequence). CDR3 length: 12 residues. V shed 6 bases and J shed 5 bases, with 13 bases lying between them. CDR3 region: CSAAKRIYGYTF. The CDR3 nucleotides read TGCAGTGCCGCAAAACGCATATATGGCTACACCTTC.

The chain has TRBV6-5 and TRBJ2-2; 7 bases align to TRBD1. In germline, CDR1 is MNHEY, CDR2 SVGAGI. V shed 2 bases and J 4 bases; nucleotides not matched to a gene: 1. CDR3 size: 14 residues. The CDR3, as DNA: TGTGCCAGCAGTTACAGACAGGGCACCGGGGAGCTGTTTTTT. The encoded protein is CASSYRQGTGELFF.

This chain links TRBV4-1 with TRBJ2-5; D may be TRBD1 (5 bases). The CDR3 runs to 17 residues. Germline CDR1 MGHRA, CDR2 YSYEKL. The ends were cut back, 1 base at V and 11 bases at J, with 26 bases in the middle. As DNA, the CDR3 is TGCGCCAGCAGCCAAGTAGTCAATAGGGGCCCGTACAATGAGCAGTACTTC. This sequence encodes CASSQVVNRGPYNEQYF.